Ten or more counts support the clone carrying this TCR beta chain. The entry originates in a study of human T cells and chemical hapten exposure. TCRdb used MiXCR to reprocess the RACE reads, holding one entry per CDR3 protein. In the table there are tens of thousands of distinct CDR3 sequences, around 9.6% of which are singletons. Noted time point: pre-sensitization, week 0. Treatment reported: therapeutic diphenylcyclopropenone sensitization with weekly scalp DPC. Non-pregnant alopecia patients aged 18 to 70, suitable for DPC therapy. Source: whole blood, taken in connection with sensitization to the hapten diphenylcyclopropenone (DPC). This sequence originates from a woman between 35 and 50 years old with alopecia areata. Some clones in this sample may be carry-over from other donors' samples.

CDR3 protein: CASSVNDRGGTEAFF. In DNA form, the CDR3 reads TGTGCCAGCAGCGTAAACGACCGGGGCGGCACTGAAGCTTTCTTT. V is TRBV9 and J is TRBJ1-1; TRBD1 is a possible D gene (5 bases). The CDR3 has 15 residues. Trimming took off 1 base at V and 4 bases at J, with 14 bases between the two ends. Per the germline V gene, CDR1 is SGDLS and CDR2 is YYNGEE.